A selection of T cell receptor beta chains follows, all from one sample in a study of regulatory T cells in long-lasting Graves disease. One entry per CDR3 protein, called by TCRdb with MiXCR from the multiplex PCR reads. The data hold approximately 400,000 distinct CDR3 sequences, with roughly a quarter observed a single time. The source material was peripheral blood mononuclear cells (PBMCs), sampled when the disease was refractory, from a patient treated with antithyroid drugs. The receptors derive from a female donor with Graves disease. Each CDR3 is given with its conserved first and last residue. D genes are given only for firm matches. Clone sizes are given selectively: once, few, many, or a class where the clone is expanded.

clone size	J gene	V gene	D gene	CDR3 protein	CDR3 DNA
NA	TRBJ1-1	TRBV20-1	NA	CSARDRVNTEAFF	TGCAGTGCTAGAGATCGAGTGAACACTGAAGCTTTCTTT
NA	TRBJ2-2	TRBV18	NA	CASSPRGRGRTGELFF	TGTGCCAGCTCACCACGGGGACGAGGGCGCACCGGGGAGCTGTTTTTT
NA	TRBJ2-7	TRBV25-1	NA	CASSEYRGRENEQYF	TGTGCCAGCAGTGAATATCGAGGACGGGAGAACGAGCAGTACTTC
NA	TRBJ2-1	TRBV7-9	NA	CASSFLVYNEQFF	TGTGCCAGCAGCTTTCTAGTATACAATGAGCAGTTCTTC
many	TRBJ2-5	TRBV12-3/TRBV12-4	NA	CASGDWQETQYF	TGTGCCAGCGGGGACTGGCAAGAGACCCAGTACTTC
NA	TRBJ1-5	TRBV6-1	NA	CASSERLRGRGNQPQHF	TGTGCCAGCAGTGAAAGGCTTCGAGGGCGAGGCAATCAGCCCCAGCATTTT
NA	TRBJ2-7	TRBV5-5	NA	CASSLGQSLYEQYF	TGTGCCAGCAGCTTGGGCCAGAGTCTATACGAGCAGTACTTC
NA	TRBJ2-1	TRBV7-3	NA	CASSLTYNEQFF	TGTGCCAGCAGCTTAACTTACAATGAGCAGTTCTTC
few	TRBJ2-7	TRBV30	NA	CAWSAWAEASYEQYF	TGTGCCTGGAGCGCGTGGGCGGAGGCCTCCTACGAGCAGTACTTC
few	TRBJ1-1	TRBV19	NA	CASKSYTEAFF	TGTGCCAGTAAATCATACACTGAAGCTTTCTTT
many	TRBJ2-7	TRBV6-1	TRBD1	CASSEAYYGTGGHEQYF	TGTGCCAGCAGTGAAGCCTATTACGGGACAGGGGGACACGAGCAGTACTTC
NA	TRBJ2-7	TRBV7-9	TRBD2	CASSLGGLAASYKQYF	TGTGCCAGCAGCTTAGGGGGACTAGCGGCCTCCTACAAGCAGTACTTC
few	TRBJ1-4	TRBV15	NA	CATSRDIVPSGATNEKLLF	TGTGCCACCAGCAGAGATATCGTCCCGTCAGGGGCAACTAATGAAAAACTGCTTTTT
many	TRBJ2-2	TRBV28	NA	CASSYEIFGKNTGELFF	TGTGCCAGCAGTTATGAAATATTCGGGAAGAACACCGGGGAGCTGTTTTTT
many	TRBJ1-2	TRBV30	NA	CAWRGMLGAGARYGYTF	TGTGCCTGGAGAGGGATGCTCGGGGCAGGGGCTCGCTATGGCTACACCTTC
NA	TRBJ2-3	TRBV9	NA	CASSVWGSVLDTQYF	TGTGCCAGCAGCGTCTGGGGATCGGTCCTAGATACGCAGTATTTT
many	TRBJ1-4	TRBV2	TRBD1	CASSYRGGEKLFF	TGTGCCAGCAGTTACAGGGGAGGTGAAAAACTGTTTTTT
many	TRBJ2-5	TRBV12-3/TRBV12-4	NA	CASTQGKVVQETQYF	TGTGCCAGCACCCAGGGTAAAGTGGTTCAAGAGACCCAGTACTTC
few	TRBJ2-7	TRBV9	TRBD1	CASSVGQGVYEQYF	TGTGCCAGCAGCGTAGGACAGGGGGTCTACGAGCAGTACTTC
NA	TRBJ1-1	TRBV29-1	NA	CSVEEAVNTEAFF	TGCAGCGTTGAAGAGGCGGTTAATACTGAAGCTTTCTTT